This paragraph covers one T cell receptor (beta chain) sequence. The data were obtained in a study of blood T cell repertoires in COVID-19. Assay used: immunoSEQ multiplex PCR; TCRdb lists only in-frame clones, some missing. In the table there are a few hundred thousand clones, 70% to 90% of which are singletons. CDR3 length equals 16 residues. V lost 2 bases and J 0 bases, leaving 14 bases between the germline ends. CDR1 and CDR2 (germline): LGHNA, YSLEER. The material sequenced was peripheral blood. This TCR came from a human donor in a cohort sampled during active COVID-19. V and J are TRBV4-3 and TRBJ2-7; D might be TRBD2 (6 bases). This CDR3 reads CASSQTVADSSYEQYF. As DNA, the CDR3 is TGCGCCAGCAGCCAAACCGTAGCGGATAGCTCCTACGAGCAGTACTTC.